One sample yielded the 32 T cell receptor beta chains listed below, sequenced in a study of T cell responses to AZD1222 COVID-19 vaccine. The method was immunoSEQ multiplex PCR; TCRdb's version includes in-frame clones alone and lacks a portion of them. There are tens of thousands of clones in the sample; roughly 82% occur only once, and roughly 8.7% lies in the top ten. The sample was peripheral blood, taken on day 0 of AZD1222 vaccination. The receptors originated from an adult in good health.

This chain joins TRBV6-5 and TRBJ1-2; D unresolved. The CDR3 contains 13 residues. Trimming pared 0 bases from V and 7 bases from J, leaving 9 bases between. Germline V gives CDR1 MNHEY, CDR2 SVGAGI. CDR3 sequence: CASSYSSGSGYTF. The CDR3 coding sequence is TGTGCCAGCAGTTACTCGTCGGGGTCTGGCTACACCTTC.

J is TRBJ2-7 and V is TRBV10-3; TRBD1 matches 7 bases. V was clipped by 4 bases and J by 2 bases; unmatched bases: 5. Germline V lookup: CDR1 ENHRY, CDR2 SYGVKD. The CDR3 sequence is 14 residues long. CDR3: CAISGADRAYEQYF. The CDR3 DNA follows: TGTGCCATCAGTGGTGCCGACAGGGCCTACGAGCAGTACTTC.

The chain has TRBV29-1 and TRBJ1-1; D is possibly TRBD1 (5 bases). There are 14 residues in the CDR3. In germline, CDR1 is SQVTM, CDR2 ANQGSEA. Trimming stripped 5 bases from V and 8 bases from J, with 21 bases between. The CDR3 loop is CSVTQSGPAGEAFF. The CDR3 nucleotides read TGCAGCGTTACACAATCGGGGCCCGCGGGGGAAGCTTTCTTT.

Only one count was recorded for this clone. As DNA, the CDR3 is TGTGCCATCAGTGAGGGGACCCGGGAGACATACGAGCAGTACTTC. Protein: CAISEGTRETYEQYF. The V call is TRBV10-3, the J call TRBJ2-7, with TRBD2 as a possible D gene (6 bases). The CDR3 covers 15 residues. Germline CDR1 ENHRY, CDR2 SYGVKD. V lost 2 bases and J 4 bases, leaving 15 bases between the germline ends.

CDR3 sequence reads: CASALAGTPETQYF. CDR3 DNA sequence: TGTGCCAGTGCCTTAGCGGGAACCCCCGAGACCCAGTACTTC. The gene calls are TRBV19 and TRBJ2-5; 8 bases fit TRBD2. J lost 5 bases, V lost 8 bases, and 10 bases had no gene match. Germline-derived CDR1 and CDR2 are LNHDA and SQIVND (reference sequence). The CDR3 contains 14 residues.

This rearrangement joins TRBV6-5 to TRBJ2-1; no reliable D call. V lost 0 bases and J 3 bases, leaving 9 bases between the germline ends. The V gene's germline CDR1 is MNHEY and CDR2 SVGAGI. The CDR3 loop spans 15 amino acids. In DNA form, the CDR3 reads TGTGCCAGCAGTTACTCCCACCAGTTCTACAATGAGCAGTTCTTC. Protein: CASSYSHQFYNEQFF.

There are a few counts of this clone. The V and J genes are TRBV7-2 and TRBJ1-5; no definite D call. Per the germline V gene, CDR1 is SGHTA and CDR2 is FQGNSA. Trimming removed 3 bases at V and 0 bases at J, with 3 bases between. The CDR3 has 13 residues. The CDR3 is CASSFDSNQPQHF. The CDR3 region has the DNA TGTGCCAGCAGCTTCGATAGCAATCAGCCCCAGCATTTT.

The V and J genes are TRBV18 and TRBJ1-4; 7 bases map to TRBD1. The CDR3 runs to 16 residues. Unmatched junction bases numbered 7, after V lost 3 bases and J lost 3 bases. Per the germline V gene, CDR1 is KGHSH and CDR2 is LQKENI. Here the CDR3 DNA reads TGTGCCAGCTCACCGAACCCGACAGGGTCTAATGAAAAACTGTTTTTT. It is translated as CASSPNPTGSNEKLFF.

Only a few counts were recorded for this clone. The chain combines TRBV6-2 or TRBV6-3 with TRBJ2-1; 8 bases match TRBD1. Germline CDR1 reads MNHEY; CDR2 reads SVGEGT. The V segment lost 5 bases and the J segment 4 bases; nucleotides outside the gene matches: 7. CDR3 size: 15 residues. CDR3 residues: CASSDDGQGYNEQFF. The CDR3 coding sequence is TGTGCCAGCAGTGACGACGGACAGGGTTACAATGAGCAGTTCTTC.

V is TRBV5-1 and J is TRBJ2-7, with TRBD1 matching 7 bases. The junction had 4 bases not matched to a gene; V was cut back by 0 bases and J by 7 bases. There are 13 residues in the CDR3. Germline V lookup: CDR1 SGHRS, CDR2 YFSETQ. The CDR3: CASSLGQGGEQYF. CDR3 coding DNA: TGCGCCAGCAGCTTGGGACAGGGTGGTGAGCAGTACTTC.

The V gene is TRBV7-2, the J gene TRBJ1-6; TRBD1 matches 7 bases. CDR1 SGHTA and CDR2 FQGNSA come from the germline V gene. The trim removed 3 bases at V and 9 bases at J, leaving 5 bases unmatched. This CDR3 contains 14 residues. The CDR3 nucleotides are TGTGCCAGCAGCTTTATAAACAGGGGTTCACCCCTCCACTTT. Translating gives CASSFINRGSPLHF.

This sequence joins TRBV2 and TRBJ2-5; no reliable D call. The CDR3 has 13 amino acids. Trimming stripped 3 bases from V and 4 bases from J, with 9 bases between. Germline CDR1 is SNHLY and CDR2 is FYNNEI. CDR3 residues: CASSELIAETQYF. The CDR3, as DNA: TGTGCCAGCAGTGAGTTGATAGCAGAGACCCAGTACTTC.

The chain recombines TRBV5-1 with TRBJ2-7; 8 bases map to TRBD1. The CDR3 is 14 amino acids. Germline V CDR1 and CDR2: SGHRS, YFSETQ. Losses at the gene ends were 4 bases for V and 4 bases for J; bases not matched to a gene: 7. CDR3 coding DNA: TGCGCCAGCAGCCTGGACAGGGTTGGTTACGAGCAGTACTTC. The encoded protein is CASSLDRVGYEQYF.

The CDR3 reads CASSAGTGAANTGELFF. The CDR3 bases are TGCGCCAGCAGCGCGGGGACAGGGGCAGCGAACACCGGGGAGCTGTTTTTT. This chain joins TRBV5-1 and TRBJ2-2; 10 nucleotides match TRBD1. The CDR3 runs to 17 residues. Germline values: CDR1 SGHRS, CDR2 YFSETQ. The junction had 6 bases not matched to a gene; V was cut back by 4 bases and J by 0 bases.

The chain is built from TRBV27 and TRBJ2-1, with 9 bases that match TRBD2. The CDR3 extends over 16 amino acids. Germline assignment: CDR1 MNHEY and CDR2 SMNVEV (reference sequence). The trim removed 4 bases at V and 2 bases at J, leaving 6 bases unmatched. The CDR3 loop is CASSSGTSLAYNEQFF. DNA for the CDR3: TGTGCCAGCAGTTCCGGGACTAGCTTGGCCTACAATGAGCAGTTCTTC.

The chain carries TRBV7-2 and TRBJ2-5; maybe TRBD1 (5 bases). Germline V gene lookup returns CDR1 SGHTA and CDR2 FQGNSA. There are 16 residues in the CDR3. V dropped 2 bases and J dropped 2 bases, with 15 bases sitting between them. The CDR3 loop reads CASSLQNRLGQETQYF. The CDR3 DNA reads TGTGCCAGCAGCTTACAGAACAGGTTGGGACAAGAGACCCAGTACTTC. Supplemented by reference TRBV7-2 and TRBJ2-5, the full variable domain reads GAGVSQSPSNKVTEKGKDVELRCDPISGHTALYWYRQSLGQGLEFLIYFQGNSAPDKSGLPSDRFSAERTGGSVSTLTIQRTQQEDSAVYLCASSLQNRLGQETQYFGPGTRLLVL.

The CDR3 reads CASSPTVVSPKNIQYF. The CDR3 nucleotides read TGTGCCAGCAGCCCCACCGTCGTTAGCCCCAAAAACATTCAGTACTTC. The V and J genes are TRBV9 and TRBJ2-4; no clear D. Germline V gives CDR1 SGDLS, CDR2 YYNGEE. Trimming removed 4 bases at V and 2 bases at J, with 16 bases between. The CDR3 spans 16 residues.

This clone was recorded once. This chain links TRBV23-1 with TRBJ1-4, with a possible D match to TRBD1 (5 bases). TRBV23-1 is labeled an ORF, and its function is uncertain. This CDR3 is built from 18 residues. V shed 0 bases and J shed 0 bases, with 14 bases lying between them. The CDR3 sequence: CASSQSQGAATTNEKLFF. CDR3 nucleotides: TGCGCCAGCAGTCAATCTCAAGGGGCAGCTACAACTAATGAAAAACTGTTTTTT.

The gene calls are TRBV2 and TRBJ2-2; 8 positions agree with TRBD1. This CDR3 has 15 residues. Germline V gene sequence: CDR1 SNHLY, CDR2 FYNNEI. V dropped 5 bases and J dropped 0; count of bases not matched to a gene: 2. The CDR3 here is CASSPDRANTGELFF. The CDR3, as DNA: TGTGCCAGCAGTCCGGACAGGGCGAACACCGGGGAGCTGTTTTTT.

The gene calls are TRBV28 and TRBJ2-7; TRBD1 matches 9 bases. V shed 8 bases, J shed 6 bases, and the junction held 5 bases outside the gene matches. This CDR3 is built from 12 residues. Germline V lookup: CDR1 MDHEN, CDR2 SYDVKM. CDR3 DNA sequence: TGTGCCAGCGCAACAGGGGGCGTCGAGCAGTACTTC. As protein: CASATGGVEQYF.

The chain uses TRBV2 and TRBJ2-3; the D is unclear. The V gene's germline CDR1 is SNHLY and CDR2 FYNNEI. This CDR3 spans 14 amino acids. Between the trimmed V and J ends, which lost 5 bases and 6 bases, there was a span of 15 bases. Written as DNA, the CDR3 is TGTGCCAGCAGTTCAATTAGGTCAGCGGATACGCAGTATTTT. It yields the protein CASSSIRSADTQYF.

This clone has only one observation. The genes are TRBV5-5 and TRBJ1-1, with no clear D. Trimming removed 0 bases at V and 1 base at J, with 7 bases between. The CDR3 totals 14 residues. Germline CDR1 reads SGHKS; CDR2 reads YYEKEE (reference sequence). CDR3 sequence reads: CASSLGNKNTEAFF. The CDR3 nucleotides read TGTGCCAGCAGCTTGGGAAACAAGAACACTGAAGCTTTCTTT.

CDR3 in amino acids: CATSRDRDSYEQYF. DNA of the CDR3: TGTGCCACCAGCAGGGACAGGGACTCCTACGAGCAGTACTTC. The V gene is TRBV15, the J gene TRBJ2-7, with 8 bases lining up with TRBD1. J lost 0 bases, V lost 3 bases, and 1 base had no gene match. Germline lookup yields CDR1 LNHNV and CDR2 YYDKDF (reference sequence). This CDR3 comprises 14 residues.

DNA for the CDR3: TGTGCCAGCAGCGGTGGGCCAGGGCCTAAGGAGCAGTACTTC. This sequence encodes CASSGGPGPKEQYF. The genes are TRBV5-8 and TRBJ2-7; TRBD1 might be the D (5 bases). The CDR3 contains 14 residues. CDR1 SGHTS and CDR2 YDEGEE come from the germline V gene. V lost 4 bases to trimming and J lost 7 bases, with 18 bases between them.

This chain uses TRBV7-8 with TRBJ2-7, with 8 nucleotides matching TRBD2. Unmatched junction bases numbered 9, after V lost 3 bases and J lost 5 bases. The CDR3 spans 15 residues. Germline CDR1 reads SGHVS; CDR2 reads FQNEAQ. In DNA, the CDR3 is TGTGCCAGCAGCTTGGTAGCGGGGCTTGATGACGAGCAGTACTTC. The encoded protein is CASSLVAGLDDEQYF.

This clone was recorded a few times. V and J are TRBV18 and TRBJ1-1; 8 nucleotides align to TRBD1. The germline gives CDR1 KGHSH, CDR2 LQKENI. The CDR3 runs to 17 residues. With V trimmed by 4 bases and J by 4 bases, 14 bases remained unmatched. The CDR3 DNA reads as TGTGCCAGCTCACGACAGGGGCAGGGGGGTCCGGGCACTGAAGCTTTCTTT. Amino acids: CASSRQGQGGPGTEAFF.

This chain connects TRBV7-2 to TRBJ1-2, with no clear D. The germline V gene has CDR1 SGHTA and CDR2 FQGNSA. V gave up 0 bases and J gave up 6 bases, with 17 bases separating them. The CDR3 totals 16 residues. CDR3 amino acids: CASSLAPALVVDGYTF. In nucleotides, the CDR3 is TGTGCCAGCAGCTTAGCCCCCGCACTAGTAGTAGATGGCTACACCTTC.

This rearrangement joins TRBV3-1 (or the pseudogene TRBV3-2) to TRBJ1-4, with unresolved D. The CDR3 runs to 14 residues. Trimming cost V 4 bases and J 8 bases, with 14 bases left between them. Germline-derived CDR1 and CDR2 are LGHDT and YNNKEL (reference sequence). CDR3 coding DNA: TGTGCCAGCAGCCCCCCCGGACTTGGAGAAAAACTGTTTTTT. Protein product: CASSPPGLGEKLFF.

The V gene is TRBV5-1, the J gene TRBJ2-7; 11 bases fit TRBD2. Germline V gene sequence: CDR1 SGHRS, CDR2 YFSETQ. This CDR3 spans 16 amino acids. V shed 3 bases and J 3 bases; nucleotides not matched to a gene: 8. The CDR3 region is CASSSGLAGSYYEQYF. In DNA form, the CDR3 reads TGCGCCAGCAGCTCCGGACTAGCGGGCAGCTACTACGAGCAGTACTTC.

CDR3 sequence reads: CASSEPRGWENGYTF. CDR3 in DNA: TGTGCCAGCAGTGAACCCAGGGGGTGGGAGAATGGCTACACCTTC. The chain couples TRBV25-1 to TRBJ1-2; 7 bases are a match to TRBD1. Germline loops: CDR1 MGHDK, CDR2 SYGVNS. CDR3 length: 15 residues. The junction had 9 bases not matched to a gene; V was cut back by 2 bases and J by 6 bases.

This clone was counted between two and nine times. The chain joins TRBV27 to TRBJ1-2; possible D gene TRBD1, 5 bases. V was cut by 8 bases and J by 2 bases, with 21 bases left in between. Germline V gene lookup returns CDR1 MNHEY and CDR2 SMNVEV (reference sequence). The CDR3 is 16 residues long. The CDR3 DNA follows: TGTGCCAGCGGACAAGGTCCCGGGCAGGGCAACTATGGCTACACCTTC. It yields the protein CASGQGPGQGNYGYTF.

This clone occurred a few times. The V call is TRBV20-1, the J call TRBJ2-7; D is possibly TRBD2 (5 bases). The ends were cut back, 3 bases at V and 1 base at J, with 10 bases in the middle. CDR3 size: 13 residues. Germline loops: CDR1 DFQATT, CDR2 SNEGSKA (reference sequence). CDR3 nucleotide sequence: TGCAGTGCTAGTATCGGGGAATCCTACGAGCAGTACTTC. This translates into CSASIGESYEQYF.